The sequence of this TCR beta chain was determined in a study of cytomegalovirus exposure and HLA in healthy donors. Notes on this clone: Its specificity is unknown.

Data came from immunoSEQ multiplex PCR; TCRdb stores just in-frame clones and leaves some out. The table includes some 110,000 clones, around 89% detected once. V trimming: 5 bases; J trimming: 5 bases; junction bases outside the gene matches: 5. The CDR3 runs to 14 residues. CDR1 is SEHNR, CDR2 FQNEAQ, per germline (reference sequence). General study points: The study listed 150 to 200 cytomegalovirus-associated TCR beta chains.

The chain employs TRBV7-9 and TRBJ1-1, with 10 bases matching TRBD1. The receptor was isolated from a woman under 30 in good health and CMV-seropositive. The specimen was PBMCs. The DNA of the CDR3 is TGTGCCAGCAGCCGTGACAGGGGGCATACTGAAGCTTTCTTT. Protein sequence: CASSRDRGHTEAFF.